In its sample, the clone carrying this T cell receptor (beta chain) was seen many times. Its antigen is not identified. The sample comes from a study of post-analysis software for immune sequencing data. Study conclusions and caveats: There were a few TRBV segments more frequent in patients than controls, and TRBV5-6, TRBV5-1 and TRBV20-1 were among them.

Carried by the TCR beta cDNA libraries were unique molecular identifiers. From the PCR reads, TCRdb called clonotypes with MiXCR, one entry per CDR3 protein. The profile shows approximately 260,000 distinct CDR3 sequences, about 38% of them singletons. V gave up 5 bases and J gave up 3 bases; unmatched junction bases: 8. The CDR3 consists of 15 residues. Germline V gene data show CDR1 as MDHEN and CDR2 as SYDVKM. This clonotype was sampled from a girl aged 5 to 17 with multiple sclerosis. The sample consisted of blood. The chain has TRBV28 and TRBJ2-3; 7 bases are a match to TRBD2. The chain's CDR3 is CASSPGTIQTDTQYF. Written as DNA, the CDR3 is TGTGCCAGCAGTCCCGGGACTATACAGACAGATACGCAGTATTTT.